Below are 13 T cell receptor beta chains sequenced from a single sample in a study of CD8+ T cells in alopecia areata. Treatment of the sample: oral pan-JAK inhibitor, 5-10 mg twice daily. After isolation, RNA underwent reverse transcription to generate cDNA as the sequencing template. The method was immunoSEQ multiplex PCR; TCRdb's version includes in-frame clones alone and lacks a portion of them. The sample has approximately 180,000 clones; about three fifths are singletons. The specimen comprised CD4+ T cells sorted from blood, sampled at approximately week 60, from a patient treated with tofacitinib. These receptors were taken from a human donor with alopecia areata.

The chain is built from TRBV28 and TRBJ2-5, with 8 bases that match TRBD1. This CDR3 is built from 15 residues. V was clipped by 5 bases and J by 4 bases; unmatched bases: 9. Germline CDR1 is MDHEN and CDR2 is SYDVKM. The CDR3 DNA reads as TGTGCCAGCAGTCGAGCGAACAGGGGGTCAGAGACCCAGTACTTC. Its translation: CASSRANRGSETQYF.

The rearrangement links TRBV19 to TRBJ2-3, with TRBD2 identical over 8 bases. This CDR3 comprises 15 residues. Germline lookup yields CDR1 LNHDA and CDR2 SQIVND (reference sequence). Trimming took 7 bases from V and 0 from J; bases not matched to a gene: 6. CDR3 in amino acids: CASTPGGVSTDTQYF. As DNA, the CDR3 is TGTGCCAGTACTCCCGGGGGGGTCAGCACAGATACGCAGTATTTT.

This CDR3 is CASSDYGETTDTQYF. CDR3 in DNA: TGCGCCAGCAGTGATTATGGGGAGACCACAGATACGCAGTATTTT. The rearrangement uses TRBV10-2 and TRBJ2-3; possibly TRBD2 for D (5 bases). CDR1 and CDR2 (germline): WSHSY, SAAADI. The CDR3 runs to 15 residues. V lost 3 bases and J 2 bases, leaving 12 bases between the germline ends.

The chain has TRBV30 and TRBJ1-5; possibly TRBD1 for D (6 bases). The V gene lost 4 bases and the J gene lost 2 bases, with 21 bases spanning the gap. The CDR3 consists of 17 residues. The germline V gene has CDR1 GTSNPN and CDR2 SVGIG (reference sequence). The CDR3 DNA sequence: TGTGCCTGGACCCTAGGGGGGGGTCCGGTAGGCAATCAGCCCCAGCATTTT. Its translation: CAWTLGGGPVGNQPQHF.

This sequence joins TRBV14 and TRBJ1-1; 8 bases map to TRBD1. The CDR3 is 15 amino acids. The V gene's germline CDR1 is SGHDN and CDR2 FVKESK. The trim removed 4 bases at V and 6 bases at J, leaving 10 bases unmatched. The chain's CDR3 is CASSPPRTGSSEAFF. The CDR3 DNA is TGTGCCAGCAGCCCTCCCCGGACAGGGAGTTCTGAAGCTTTCTTT.

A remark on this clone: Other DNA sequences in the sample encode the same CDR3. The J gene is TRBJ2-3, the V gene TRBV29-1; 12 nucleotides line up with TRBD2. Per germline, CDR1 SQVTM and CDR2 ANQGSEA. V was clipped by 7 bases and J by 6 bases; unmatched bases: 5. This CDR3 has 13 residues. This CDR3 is CSALAGGLDTQYF. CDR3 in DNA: TGCAGCGCTCTAGCGGGGGGGCTTGATACGCAGTATTTT.

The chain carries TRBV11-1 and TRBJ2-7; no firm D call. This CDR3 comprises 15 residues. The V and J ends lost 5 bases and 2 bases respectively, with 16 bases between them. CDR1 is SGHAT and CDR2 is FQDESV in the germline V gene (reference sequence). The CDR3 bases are TGTGCCAGCAGCCCGGACGGACCCCGGGCCTACGAGCAGTACTTC. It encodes CASSPDGPRAYEQYF.

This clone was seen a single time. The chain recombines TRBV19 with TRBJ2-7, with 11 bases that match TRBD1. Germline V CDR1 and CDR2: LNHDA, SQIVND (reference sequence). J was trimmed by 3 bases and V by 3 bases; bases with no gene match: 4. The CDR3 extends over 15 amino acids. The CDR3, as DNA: TGTGCCAGTAGTATGCGTGGGACAGGGGGCTACGAGCAGTACTTC. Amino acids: CASSMRGTGGYEQYF.

CDR3 nucleotides: TGCAGCACCACCGCAGGGAATACGCAGTATTTT. Translated, it gives CSTTAGNTQYF. This rearrangement joins TRBV29-1 to TRBJ2-3; D is perhaps TRBD1 (5 bases). V lost 8 bases and J 7 bases, leaving 13 bases between the germline ends. The germline CDR1 and CDR2 sequences are SQVTM and ANQGSEA. The CDR3 loop spans 11 amino acids.

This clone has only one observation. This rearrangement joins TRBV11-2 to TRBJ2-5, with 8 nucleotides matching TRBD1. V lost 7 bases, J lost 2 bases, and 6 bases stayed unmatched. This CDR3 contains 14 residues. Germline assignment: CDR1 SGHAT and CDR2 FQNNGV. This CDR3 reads CASNPTGGQETQYF. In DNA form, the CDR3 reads TGTGCCAGCAACCCAACAGGGGGGCAAGAGACCCAGTACTTC.

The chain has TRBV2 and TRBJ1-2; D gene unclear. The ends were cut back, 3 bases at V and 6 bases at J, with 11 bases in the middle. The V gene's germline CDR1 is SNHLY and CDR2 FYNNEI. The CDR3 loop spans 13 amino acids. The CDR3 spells CASSERLGNGYTF. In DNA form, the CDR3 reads TGTGCCAGCAGTGAGCGATTGGGGAATGGCTACACCTTC. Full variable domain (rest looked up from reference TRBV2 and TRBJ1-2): EPEVTQTPSHQVTQMGQEVILRCVPISNHLYFYWYRQILGQKVEFLVSFYNNEISEKSEIFDDQFSVERPDGSNFTLKIRSTKLEDSAMYFCASSERLGNGYTFGSGTRLTVV.

In DNA, the CDR3 is TGCAGCGTCCCAGTGAACCAAGAGACCCAGTACTTC. It is translated as CSVPVNQETQYF. The genes are TRBV29-1 and TRBJ2-5; D gene uncertain. CDR3 size: 12 residues. Germline V gives CDR1 SQVTM, CDR2 ANQGSEA. The V and J ends lost 6 bases and 0 bases respectively, with 8 bases between them.

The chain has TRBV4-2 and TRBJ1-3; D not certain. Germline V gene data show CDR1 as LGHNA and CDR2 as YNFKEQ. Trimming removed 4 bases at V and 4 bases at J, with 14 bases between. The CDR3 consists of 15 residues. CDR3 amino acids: CASSPALVGGNTIYF. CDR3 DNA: TGTGCCAGCAGCCCGGCCTTGGTGGGAGGAAACACCATATATTTT.